This paragraph covers one T cell receptor (beta chain) sequence. Investigators took RNA and DNA out together from about 20-30 mg of unsorted bulk tissue. This sample is drawn from a study of tumor-infiltrating lymphocytes in primary liver carcinoma. The V gene lost 5 bases and the J gene lost 5 bases, with 19 bases spanning the gap. This CDR3 region has 16 residues. CDR1 is MDHEN, CDR2 SYDVKM, per germline. Reverse transcription of approximately 500 ng total RNA with a constant-region primer produced TCR beta cDNA. Construction of TCR beta libraries relied on three successive nested multiplex PCR rounds employing slightly modified ARM-PCR. The study ran its first two PCR rounds for nine to eleven cycles each, using TRBV1-TRBV30 forward primers and a C-beta reverse primer. TCRdb recomputed calls from the multiplex PCR reads with MiXCR, one row per CDR3 protein. The table includes about 100,000 distinct CDR3 sequences, about 70% detected once.

The sequenced sample was tumor-adjacent normal liver tissue. The TCR originated in a man aged 35-49 years with primary liver carcinoma and hepatitis B virus infection. The chain joins TRBV28 to TRBJ1-3; D ambiguous. In nucleotides, the CDR3 is TGTGCCAGCAGTCCCCCAGGATTGGACTTTAGAAACACCATATATTTT. This sequence encodes CASSPPGLDFRNTIYF.